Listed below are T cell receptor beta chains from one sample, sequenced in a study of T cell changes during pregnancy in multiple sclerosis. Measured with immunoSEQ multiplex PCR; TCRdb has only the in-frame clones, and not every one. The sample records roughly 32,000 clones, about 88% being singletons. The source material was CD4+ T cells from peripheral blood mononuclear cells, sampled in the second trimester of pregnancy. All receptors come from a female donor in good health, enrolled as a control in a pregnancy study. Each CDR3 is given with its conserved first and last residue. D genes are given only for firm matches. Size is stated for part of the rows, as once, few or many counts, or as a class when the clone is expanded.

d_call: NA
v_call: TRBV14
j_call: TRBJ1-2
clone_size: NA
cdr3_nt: TGTGCCAGCAGCGTCAAAAGGGAGCATGGCTACACCTTC
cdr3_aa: CASSVKREHGYTF

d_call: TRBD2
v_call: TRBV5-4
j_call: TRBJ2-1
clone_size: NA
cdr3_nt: TGTGCCAGCAGCTTCGGGGTAGCGGGAGTGAATGAGCAGTTCTTC
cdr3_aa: CASSFGVAGVNEQFF

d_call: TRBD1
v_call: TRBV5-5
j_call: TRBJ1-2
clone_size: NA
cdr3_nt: TGTGCCAGCAGCCCCTCCGGGACAGTCAACTATGGCTACACCTTC
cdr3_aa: CASSPSGTVNYGYTF

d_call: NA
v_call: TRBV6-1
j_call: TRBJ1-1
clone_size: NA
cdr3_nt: TGTGCCAGCAGTGGATGGGGAGGGCCGAACACTGAAGCTTTCTTT
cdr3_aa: CASSGWGGPNTEAFF

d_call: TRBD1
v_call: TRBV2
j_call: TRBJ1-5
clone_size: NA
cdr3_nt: TGTGCCAGCAGGGGACAGAGCAATCAGCCCCAGCATTTT
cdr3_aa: CASRGQSNQPQHF

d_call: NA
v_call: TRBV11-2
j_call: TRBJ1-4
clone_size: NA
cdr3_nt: TGTGCCAGCAGCTTGGGGGGGGTCGAAAAACTGTTTTTT
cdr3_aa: CASSLGGVEKLFF

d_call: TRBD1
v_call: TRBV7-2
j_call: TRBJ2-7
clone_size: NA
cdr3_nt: TGTGCCAGCAGCTTATACCGGGACAGAAGCTCCTACGAGCAGTACTTC
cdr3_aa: CASSLYRDRSSYEQYF

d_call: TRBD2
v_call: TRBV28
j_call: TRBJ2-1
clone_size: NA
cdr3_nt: TGTGCCAGCATGGCGGGAGGGACCCTCTATGAGCAGTTCTTC
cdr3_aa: CASMAGGTLYEQFF

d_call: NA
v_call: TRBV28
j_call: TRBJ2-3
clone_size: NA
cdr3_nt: TGTGCCAGCAGTTTGGGGAGTAGCACAGATACGCAGTATTTT
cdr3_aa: CASSLGSSTDTQYF

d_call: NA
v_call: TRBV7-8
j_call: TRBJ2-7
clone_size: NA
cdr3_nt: TGTGCCAGCAGCCCCAGGGTCGGGACATCCTACGAGCAGTACTTC
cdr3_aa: CASSPRVGTSYEQYF

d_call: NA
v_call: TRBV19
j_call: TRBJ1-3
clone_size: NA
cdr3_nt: TGTGCCAGTAGCCCAACCTCGGGCACAGGGACGGGAAACACCATATATTTT
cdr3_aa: CASSPTSGTGTGNTIYF

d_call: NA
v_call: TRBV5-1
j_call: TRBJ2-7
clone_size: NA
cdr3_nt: TGCGCCAGCAGTGGCGGCACCTACGAGCAGTACTTC
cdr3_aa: CASSGGTYEQYF

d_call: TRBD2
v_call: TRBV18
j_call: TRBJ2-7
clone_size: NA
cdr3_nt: TGTGCCAGCTCACCCAGGACTAGCGGGGAGGAGCAGTACTTC
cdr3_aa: CASSPRTSGEEQYF

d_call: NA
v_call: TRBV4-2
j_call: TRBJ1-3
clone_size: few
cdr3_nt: TGTGCCAGCAGCCAAGAGAGAGGAAACACCATATATTTT
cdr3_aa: CASSQERGNTIYF

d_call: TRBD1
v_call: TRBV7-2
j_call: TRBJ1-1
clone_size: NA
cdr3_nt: TGTGCCAGCAGCTTAGGGGGGCGGGGACAGGGCCAAATGAACACTGAAGCTTTCTTT
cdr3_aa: CASSLGGRGQGQMNTEAFF

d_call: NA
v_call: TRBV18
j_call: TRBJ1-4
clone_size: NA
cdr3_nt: TGTGCCAGCTCGTCCGGGAGGGGAAATGAAAAACTGTTTTTT
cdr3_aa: CASSSGRGNEKLFF

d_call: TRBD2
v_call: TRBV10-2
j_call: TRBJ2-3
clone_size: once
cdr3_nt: TGCGCCAGCAGTTGGGCGGGGGGCACAGATACGCAGTATTTT
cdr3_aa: CASSWAGGTDTQYF

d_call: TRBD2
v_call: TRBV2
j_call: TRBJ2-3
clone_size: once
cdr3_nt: TGTGCCAGCAGACTAGCGGGAGTCGGAACAGATACGCAGTATTTT
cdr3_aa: CASRLAGVGTDTQYF

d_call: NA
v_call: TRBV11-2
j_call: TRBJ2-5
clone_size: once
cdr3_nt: TGTGCCAGCAGCTTAGAGACTAGACCAGAGACCCAGTACTTC
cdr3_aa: CASSLETRPETQYF

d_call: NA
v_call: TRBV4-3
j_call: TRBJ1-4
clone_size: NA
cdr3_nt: TGCGCCAGCAGCCAAGATTTGTTGCGACATGCAACTAATGAAAAACTGTTTTTT
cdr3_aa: CASSQDLLRHATNEKLFF

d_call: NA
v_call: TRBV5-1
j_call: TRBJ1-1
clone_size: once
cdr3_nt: TGCGCCAGCAGCCGTGGTAGTGATTCAGGGAACACTGAAGCTTTCTTT
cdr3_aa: CASSRGSDSGNTEAFF

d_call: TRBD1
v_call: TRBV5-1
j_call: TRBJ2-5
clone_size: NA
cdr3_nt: TGCGCCAGCCGGGGACAGGGAAGGGAGACCCAGTACTTC
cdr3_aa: CASRGQGRETQYF

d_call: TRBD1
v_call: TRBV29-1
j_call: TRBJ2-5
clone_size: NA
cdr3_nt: TGCAGCGTTGAAGATTATAACAGGGGGTCTCGAGAGACCCAGTACTTC
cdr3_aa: CSVEDYNRGSRETQYF

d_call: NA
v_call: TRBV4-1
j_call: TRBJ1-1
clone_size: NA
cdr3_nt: TGCGCCAGCAACGGTAGACATACCGCGAACACTGAAGCTTTCTTT
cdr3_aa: CASNGRHTANTEAFF

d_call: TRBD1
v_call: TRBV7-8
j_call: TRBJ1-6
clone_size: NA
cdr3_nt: TGTGCCAGCAGCTTATGGGACAGGGGGCCCATCGGTTCACCACCCCTCCACTTT
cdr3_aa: CASSLWDRGPIGSPPLHF

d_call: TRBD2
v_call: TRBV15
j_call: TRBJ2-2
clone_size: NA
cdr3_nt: TGTGCCACCAGCAGAGGGTATAGCGGGAGCGGAACCGGGGAGCTGTTTTTT
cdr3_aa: CATSRGYSGSGTGELFF

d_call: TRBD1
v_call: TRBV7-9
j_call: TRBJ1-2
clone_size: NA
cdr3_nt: TGTGCCAGCAGCCTATCGGGACAGGGATTGGATGGCTACACCTTC
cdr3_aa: CASSLSGQGLDGYTF

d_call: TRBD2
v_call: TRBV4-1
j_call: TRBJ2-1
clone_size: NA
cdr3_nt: TGCGCCAGCAGCCAAGTACGGAGCGGGATGGGGCAGTTCTTC
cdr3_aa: CASSQVRSGMGQFF

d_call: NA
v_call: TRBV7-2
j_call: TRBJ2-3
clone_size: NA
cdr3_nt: TGTGCCAGCAGCTTAGTTCGGGGGAGTTACACAGATACGCAGTATTTT
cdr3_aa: CASSLVRGSYTDTQYF

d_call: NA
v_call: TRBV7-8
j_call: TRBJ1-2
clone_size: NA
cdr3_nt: TGTGCCAGCAGCTTAGCAATAGGGGGTATTAGTGGCTACACCTTC
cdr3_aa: CASSLAIGGISGYTF

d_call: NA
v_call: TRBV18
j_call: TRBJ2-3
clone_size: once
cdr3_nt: TGTGCCAGCTCACCACCGGGGGGGCCAGATACGCAGTATTTT
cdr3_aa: CASSPPGGPDTQYF

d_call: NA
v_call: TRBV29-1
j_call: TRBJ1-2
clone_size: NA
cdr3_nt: TGCAGCGCCCGACTGGAAACCAACTATGGCTACACCTTC
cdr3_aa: CSARLETNYGYTF

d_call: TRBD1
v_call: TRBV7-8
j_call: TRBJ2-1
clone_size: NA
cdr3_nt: TGTGCCAGCAGCTTAGAACAGGGGGTCTACAATGAGCAGTTCTTC
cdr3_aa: CASSLEQGVYNEQFF

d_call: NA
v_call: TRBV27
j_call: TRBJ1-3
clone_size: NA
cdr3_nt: TGTGCCAGCAGTGGATCAACGGGAGACCCCATATATTTT
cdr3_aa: CASSGSTGDPIYF

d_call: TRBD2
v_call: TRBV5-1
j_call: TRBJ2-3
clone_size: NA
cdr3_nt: TGCGCCAGCAGCTCCCCCCACGGGAGGGCCGCAGATACGCAGTATTTT
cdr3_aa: CASSSPHGRAADTQYF

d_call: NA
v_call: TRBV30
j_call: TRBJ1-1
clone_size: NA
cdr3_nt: TGTGCCTGGAGGGGAGGGGGCACTGAAGCTTTCTTT
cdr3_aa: CAWRGGGTEAFF

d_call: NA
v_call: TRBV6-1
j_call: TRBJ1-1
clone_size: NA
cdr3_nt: TGTGCCAGCAGTGAAGTCCCGGCGGCTTTTGCAGAAGCTTTCTTT
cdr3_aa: CASSEVPAAFAEAFF

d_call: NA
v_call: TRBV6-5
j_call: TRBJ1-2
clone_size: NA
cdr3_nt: TGTGCCAGCAGTACCAGCAGGAACTATGGCTACACCTTC
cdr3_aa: CASSTSRNYGYTF

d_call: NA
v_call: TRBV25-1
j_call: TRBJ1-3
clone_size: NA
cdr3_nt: TGTGCCAGCAGTGAGTCCAGGTCTGGAAACACCATATATTTT
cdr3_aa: CASSESRSGNTIYF

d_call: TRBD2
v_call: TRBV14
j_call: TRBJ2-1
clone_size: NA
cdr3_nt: TGTGCCAGCAGCCAAGACCCCCTGACTAGCTACTACAATGAGCAGTTCTTC
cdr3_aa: CASSQDPLTSYYNEQFF

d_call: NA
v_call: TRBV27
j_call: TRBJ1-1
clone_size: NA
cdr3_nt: TGTGCCAGCAGTTCCGGGGTGCAGCGGGCTTTCTTT
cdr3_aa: CASSSGVQRAFF

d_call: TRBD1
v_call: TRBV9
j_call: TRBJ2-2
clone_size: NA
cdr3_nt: TGTGCCAGCAGCGAGGGACAGGGCCCCGGGGAGCTGTTTTTT
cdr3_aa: CASSEGQGPGELFF

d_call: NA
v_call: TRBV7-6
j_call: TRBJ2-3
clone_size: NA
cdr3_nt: TGTGCCAGCAGCCCCACGAGGCATTCGGATACGCAGTATTTT
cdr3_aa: CASSPTRHSDTQYF

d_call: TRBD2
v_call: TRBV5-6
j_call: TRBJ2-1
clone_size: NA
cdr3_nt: TGTGCCAGCAGCATGCGACTAGCGGGAGGGAATGAAAATGAGCAGTTCTTC
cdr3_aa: CASSMRLAGGNENEQFF

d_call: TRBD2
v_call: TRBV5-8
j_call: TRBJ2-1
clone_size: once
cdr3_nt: TGTGCCAGCAGCGCTAGCGGGAGGGCCCTTAATGATGAGCAGTTCTTC
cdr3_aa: CASSASGRALNDEQFF

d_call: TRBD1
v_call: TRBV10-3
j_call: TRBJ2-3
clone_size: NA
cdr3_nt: TGTGCCATCAGTGAGTCGGGGACAGGGTTAGTAACAGATACGCAGTATTTT
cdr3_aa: CAISESGTGLVTDTQYF

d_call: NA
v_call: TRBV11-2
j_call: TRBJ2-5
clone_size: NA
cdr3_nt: TGTGCCAGCAGCTTAGGGGTGGGTTCGGGGAACCAAGAGACCCAGTACTTC
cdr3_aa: CASSLGVGSGNQETQYF

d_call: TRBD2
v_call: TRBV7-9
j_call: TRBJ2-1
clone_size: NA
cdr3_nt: TGTGCCAGCAGGAAGTTAGCGGGGGGTGGGGATGAGCAGTTCTTC
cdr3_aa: CASRKLAGGGDEQFF

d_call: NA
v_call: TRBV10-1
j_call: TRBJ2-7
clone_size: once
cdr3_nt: TGCGCCAGCAGAAGCTCCCCTGGGGCGGATTTCTACGAGCAGTACTTC
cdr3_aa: CASRSSPGADFYEQYF

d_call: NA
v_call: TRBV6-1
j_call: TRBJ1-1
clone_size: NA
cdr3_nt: TGTGCCAGCAGTGTAGCGGGAGCTGCTTTCTTT
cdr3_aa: CASSVAGAAFF

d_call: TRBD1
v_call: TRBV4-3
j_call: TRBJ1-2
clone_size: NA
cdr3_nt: TGCGCCAGCAGCACCGACAGGGAAGTTCGAAACTATGGCTACACCTTC
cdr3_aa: CASSTDREVRNYGYTF

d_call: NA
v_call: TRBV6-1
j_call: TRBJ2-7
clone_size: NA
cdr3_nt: TGTGCCAGCAACCCGACGGGTCGAACCACCTACGAGCAGTACTTC
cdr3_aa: CASNPTGRTTYEQYF

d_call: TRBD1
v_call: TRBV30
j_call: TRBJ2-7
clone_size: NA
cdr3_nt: TGTGCCTGGAGTGTGACAGGGACCGAGCAGTACTTC
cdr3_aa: CAWSVTGTEQYF